Presented here are 26 T cell receptor beta chains from one specimen sequenced in a study of chemoradiotherapy in HPV16-positive cancers. Profiling relied on immunoSEQ multiplex PCR, and the TCRdb table lists in-frame clones only, not all of them. The sample lists over 10,000 clones, around 87% occurring once. Sequenced here: blood, sampled from a patient who underwent chemoradiotherapy. The source of these receptors is a human donor with HPV-associated anogenital cancer.

J is TRBJ2-7 and V is TRBV7-2; D might be TRBD2 (6 bases). V lost 0 bases and J lost 2, with 8 bases in between. The CDR3 sequence is 14 residues long. In germline, CDR1 is SGHTA, CDR2 FQGNSA. The CDR3 DNA follows: TGTGCCAGCAGCTTAGCCGCTAGCGCCTACGAGCAGTACGTC. This gives the protein CASSLAASAYEQYV.

This chain connects TRBV7-2 to TRBJ1-4; 7 positions match TRBD1. Trimming removed 5 bases from V and 4 bases from J; junction bases left unmatched: 7. This CDR3 has 15 amino acids. Germline CDR1 reads SGHTA; CDR2 reads FQGNSA. The CDR3: CASSNSGGLNEKLFF. The CDR3 DNA reads as TGTGCCAGCAGCAACTCAGGGGGACTTAATGAAAAACTGTTTTTT. Complete variable domain (other parts from reference TRBV7-2 and TRBJ1-4): GAGVSQSPSNKVTEKGKDVELRCDPISGHTALYWYRQSLGQGLEFLIYFQGNSAPDKSGLPSDRFSAERTGGSVSTLTIQRTQQEDSAVYLCASSNSGGLNEKLFFGSGTQLSVL.

The chain joins TRBV7-2 to TRBJ1-6; the D gene is possibly TRBD1 (5 bases). From germline, CDR1 is SGHTA and CDR2 FQGNSA. The CDR3 consists of 16 residues. The V end lost 1 base, the J end lost 9 bases, and 16 bases lay between the germline ends. As DNA, the CDR3 is TGTGCCAGCAGCTTAGGAGGCGTAGGGGAGGGTTCACCCCTCCACTTT. Amino acid sequence: CASSLGGVGEGSPLHF.

In its sample, this clone was seen once. The rearrangement links TRBV5-6 to TRBJ2-7, with TRBD2 as a possible D gene (5 bases). This CDR3 comprises 16 residues. V lost 2 bases to trimming and J lost 3 bases, with 18 bases between them. Germline CDR1 and CDR2: SGHDT and YYEEEE. The CDR3 region is CASSFRLAGDNYEQYV. The CDR3 bases are TGTGCCAGCAGCTTCCGTCTGGCGGGCGATAACTACGAGCAGTACGTC.

This clone was picked up one time. This rearrangement joins TRBV9 to TRBJ1-1, with 9 nucleotides matching TRBD1. The CDR3 has 14 residues. CDR1 SGDLS and CDR2 YYNGEE come from the germline V gene. Germline trimming cut 4 bases from V and 7 bases from J; bases unmatched to any gene: 8. CDR3 DNA: TGTGCCAGCAGCCCAAGGGACAGGGAGTATGAAGCTTTCTTT. It codes for CASSPRDREYEAFF.

This chain joins TRBV5-8 and TRBJ1-1; D call uncertain. Germline assignment: CDR1 SGHTS and CDR2 YDEGEE. V lost 4 bases and J lost 0, with 10 bases in between. This CDR3 spans 14 amino acids. The chain's CDR3 is CASSLTGVNTEAFF. CDR3 bases: TGTGCCAGCAGCCTGACTGGGGTGAACACTGAAGCTTTCTTT.

V is TRBV9 and J is TRBJ2-5, with TRBD2 matching over 11 bases. Germline lookup yields CDR1 SGDLS and CDR2 YYNGEE. The CDR3 is 15 amino acids. V lost 2 bases to trimming and J lost 1 base; unmatched junction nucleotides: 1. The CDR3 spells CASSVLAGGQETQYF. CDR3 sequence (DNA): TGTGCCAGCAGCGTTCTAGCGGGGGGCCAAGAGACCCAGTACTTC.

The chain employs TRBV19 and TRBJ1-3; 7 bases match TRBD1. The CDR3 contains 16 residues. Per germline, CDR1 LNHDA and CDR2 SQIVND (reference sequence). Trimming cost V 10 bases and J 1 base; bases outside gene matches: 13. In nucleotides, the CDR3 is TGTGCCACCATACAACAACAGGGGATTTCTGGAAACACCATATATTTT. Protein product: CATIQQQGISGNTIYF.

This clone was found a few times. This sequence joins TRBV2 and TRBJ1-1, with D possibly TRBD1 on 6 matching bases. The length of the CDR3 is 12 residues. CDR1 is SNHLY and CDR2 is FYNNEI in the germline V gene. Deletions cut 5 bases from V and 4 bases from J, with 8 bases between. Here the CDR3 reads CASSSGVTEAFF. The DNA for the CDR3 is TGTGCCAGCAGTTCAGGGGTCACTGAAGCTTTCTTT.

In this sample, this clone turned up once. J is TRBJ1-4 and V is TRBV5-1; 7 positions match TRBD1. CDR3 length: 15 amino acids. V was pared by 0 bases and J by 8 bases, with 7 bases of the junction left unmatched. Per the germline V gene, CDR1 is SGHRS and CDR2 is YFSETQ. The CDR3 region is CASSLARQGGEKLFF. The CDR3 coding sequence is TGCGCCAGCAGCTTGGCCCGACAGGGAGGCGAAAAACTGTTTTTT.

Details on this clone: The junction departs from germline at one end; a sequencing error may be responsible. This chain connects TRBV29-1 to TRBJ1-3, with D uncertain. CDR3 size: 10 residues. CDR1 is SQVTM and CDR2 is ANQGSEA in the germline V gene. CDR3 residues: CSVGPGLDAF. DNA of the CDR3: TGCAGCGTTGGACCGGGCCTCGATGCCTTT.

The chain joins TRBV5-1 to TRBJ2-3; D ambiguous. This CDR3 contains 15 residues. CDR1 is SGHRS and CDR2 is YFSETQ in the germline V gene. The germline V and J ends were trimmed by 0 bases and 6 bases, with 14 bases remaining between them. CDR3 nucleotides: TGCGCCAGCAGCTTGGATGGCCTCTCCTTGGATACGCAGTATTTT. Its translation: CASSLDGLSLDTQYF.

In this sample, this clone turned up a few times. The rearrangement uses TRBV6-1 and TRBJ1-5, with D possibly matching TRBD1 (6 bases). Germline loops: CDR1 MNHNS, CDR2 SASEGT. The ends were cut back, 4 bases at V and 5 bases at J, with 9 bases in the middle. This CDR3 is built from 13 residues. The CDR3 DNA is TGTGCCAGCAGTGTACAGGGCTATCAGCCCCAGCATTTT. This translates into CASSVQGYQPQHF.

The V gene is TRBV7-2, the J gene TRBJ1-4; no firm D call. The length of the CDR3 is 14 residues. CDR1 is SGHTA, CDR2 FQGNSA, per germline. V was pared by 5 bases and J by 8 bases, with 15 bases between. CDR3 nucleotide sequence: TGTGCCAGCAGCCGCGGGTCCGGCAACGAAAAACTGTTTTTT. It is translated as CASSRGSGNEKLFF.

The rearrangement joins TRBV27 to TRBJ2-3, with 9 bases identical to TRBD1. This CDR3 is 17 amino acids long. CDR1 and CDR2 (germline): MNHEY, SMNVEV (reference sequence). The J segment lost 3 bases and the V segment lost 1 base, leaving 8 bases of the junction unmatched. CDR3 DNA: TGTGCCAGCAGTTTATTTTTGGGGACAGGGAAAACAGATACGCAGTATTTT. Its translation is CASSLFLGTGKTDTQYF.

This clone has more than one count but fewer than ten. This chain uses TRBV9 with TRBJ1-1; D is perhaps TRBD1 (6 bases). CDR1 is SGDLS, CDR2 YYNGEE, per germline. The V end was cut by 3 bases, the J end by 4 bases, with 7 bases between. This CDR3 contains 12 residues. CDR3 residues: CASSGGATEAFF. The CDR3 nucleotides are TGTGCCAGCAGCGGGGGGGCCACTGAAGCTTTCTTT.

The chain couples TRBV9 to TRBJ2-1; 12 bases are a match to TRBD2. In germline, CDR1 is SGDLS, CDR2 YYNGEE. V shed 4 bases, J shed 3 bases, and the junction held 8 bases outside the gene matches. The CDR3 has 17 residues. Here the CDR3 DNA reads TGTGCCAGCAGCCCCCCAGGACTAGCGGGGAACTACAATGAGCAGTTCTTC. Translation gives CASSPPGLAGNYNEQFF.

The chain recombines TRBV7-9 with TRBJ1-1, with D possibly matching TRBD1 (6 bases). Germline V gene data show CDR1 as SEHNR and CDR2 as FQNEAQ (reference sequence). CDR3 length: 13 amino acids. Trimming took off 5 bases at V and 5 bases at J, with 12 bases between the two ends. CDR3 DNA: TGTGCCAGCAGCGTGGGGGCGCGGACTGAAGCTTTCTTT. Its protein is CASSVGARTEAFF. Filled out from reference TRBV7-9 and TRBJ1-1, the complete variable domain reads DTGVSQNPRHKITKRGQNVTFRCDPISEHNRLYWYRQTLGQGPEFLTYFQNEAQLEKSRLLSDRFSAERPKGSFSTLEIQRTEQGDSAMYLCASSVGARTEAFFGQGTRLTVV.

This clone was detected only a few times. The chain links TRBV2 to TRBJ2-1, with D uncertain. The CDR3 is made up of 16 amino acids. The germline CDR1 and CDR2 sequences are SNHLY and FYNNEI. V was cut by 1 base and J by 5 bases, with 15 bases left in between. CDR3 sequence: CASSEGVGLGDNEQFF. The CDR3, as DNA: TGTGCCAGCAGTGAAGGAGTAGGGCTTGGGGACAATGAGCAGTTCTTC.

The chain is built from TRBV9 and TRBJ1-2; the D gene is possibly TRBD1 (5 bases). This CDR3 is built from 15 residues. In germline, CDR1 is SGDLS, CDR2 YYNGEE. V was clipped by 0 bases and J by 4 bases, with 13 bases between them. In DNA, the CDR3 is TGTGCCAGCAGCGTAGCTGGAGGGGTAGCCTATGGCTACACCTTC. Protein product: CASSVAGGVAYGYTF.

This chain uses TRBV2 with TRBJ1-2; D not certain. CDR1 is SNHLY and CDR2 is FYNNEI in the germline V gene. The ends were cut back, 1 base at V and 8 bases at J, with 8 bases in the middle. This CDR3 is 12 amino acids long. The DNA of the CDR3 is TGTGCCAGCAGTGAAGATCGGGGAGGCTACACCTTC. Its protein is CASSEDRGGYTF.

This rearrangement joins TRBV7-7 to TRBJ1-1; D is unclear. Trimming shortened V by 0 bases and J by 1 base, and 3 bases separated the two germline ends. The CDR3 covers 13 residues. Looked up from germline, CDR1 is SSHAT and CDR2 is FNYEAQ (reference sequence). The CDR3 spells CASSLAENTEAFF. CDR3 nucleotide sequence: TGTGCCAGCAGCTTAGCCGAGAACACTGAAGCTTTCTTT.

This clone turned up a few times. The genes are TRBV27 and TRBJ2-7, with a tentative D call TRBD2 (6 bases). Trimming left V 4 bases short and J 2 bases short, with 15 bases between. The CDR3 is 15 amino acids. Germline V lookup: CDR1 MNHEY, CDR2 SMNVEV (reference sequence). The CDR3 sequence: CASSSRPEGPYEQYF. The DNA of the CDR3 is TGTGCCAGCAGTTCTCGCCCGGAGGGACCCTACGAGCAGTACTTC.

CDR3 nucleotides: TGTGCCTGGGCCAAGGGGCGGGGGGCTACAGATACGCAGTATTTT. Encoded protein: CAWAKGRGATDTQYF. The chain couples TRBV30 to TRBJ2-3; 8 bases line up with TRBD2. With V trimmed by 5 bases and J by 3 bases, 10 bases remained unmatched. The length of the CDR3 is 15 residues. CDR1 is GTSNPN, CDR2 SVGIG, per germline (reference sequence).

Only one count was recorded for this clone. This rearrangement joins TRBV6-1 to TRBJ1-4; D call uncertain. The CDR3 consists of 17 residues. V lost 4 bases and J lost 0, with 15 bases in between. Germline V gene sequence: CDR1 MNHNS, CDR2 SASEGT. This CDR3 reads CASSATFRSSTNEKLFF. The CDR3 nucleotides are TGTGCCAGCAGTGCCACATTTCGGTCTTCAACTAATGAAAAACTGTTTTTT.

J is TRBJ1-1 and V is TRBV18, with a tentative D call TRBD1 (5 bases). The V gene's germline CDR1 is KGHSH and CDR2 LQKENI. The CDR3 extends over 13 amino acids. With 1 base removed from V and 7 bases from J, the gap between germline ends came to 10 bases. The CDR3 is CASSPLQGVEAFF. The CDR3 region has the DNA TGTGCCAGCTCACCACTCCAGGGAGTTGAAGCTTTCTTT.